This is a list of T cell receptor beta chains from one sample in a study of control samples from healthy donors and cancer patients. Some clones are missing from TCRdb's copy, which holds only in-frame ones; the method was immunoSEQ multiplex PCR. Altogether about 140,000 clones are present, approximately 94% being singletons, with the ten largest covering 10% to 15%. Input material: blood. Receptors originate from a man aged 35-49 years in good health. Both conserved end residues are part of each CDR3. Each record gives: J gene, clone size, D gene, V gene, CDR3 protein, CDR3 DNA. The D gene is left open where the match is weak. Some rows have no size entry. The others give once, few or many, or a class for an expanded clone.

j_call: TRBJ1-4; clone_size: .; d_call: .; v_call: TRBV12-3/TRBV12-4; cdr3_aa: CASSMGGEKLFF; cdr3_nt: TGTGCCAGCAGCATGGGCGGGGAAAAACTGTTTTTT
j_call: TRBJ1-5; clone_size: .; d_call: .; v_call: TRBV6-1; cdr3_aa: CASSERQRSNQPQHF; cdr3_nt: TGTGCCAGCAGTGAACGACAGAGGAGCAATCAGCCCCAGCATTTT
j_call: TRBJ1-4; clone_size: .; d_call: .; v_call: TRBV28; cdr3_aa: CASSFRGQGHEKLFF; cdr3_nt: TGTGCCAGCAGTTTTCGTGGACAAGGCCATGAAAAACTGTTTTTT
j_call: TRBJ2-1; clone_size: .; d_call: .; v_call: TRBV7-9; cdr3_aa: CASSLTGDSSYNEQFF; cdr3_nt: TGTGCCAGCAGCTTAACCGGGGACTCATCCTACAATGAGCAGTTCTTC
j_call: TRBJ2-5; clone_size: .; d_call: TRBD2; v_call: TRBV18; cdr3_aa: CASSPMRTGTSGIYQETQYF; cdr3_nt: TGTGCCAGCTCACCAATGAGAACCGGGACTAGCGGGATATACCAAGAGACCCAGTACTTC
j_call: TRBJ1-1; clone_size: .; d_call: TRBD1; v_call: TRBV7-2; cdr3_aa: CASSLGAQGRTEAFF; cdr3_nt: TGTGCCAGCAGCTTAGGCGCACAGGGGAGGACTGAAGCTTTCTTT
j_call: TRBJ2-1; clone_size: .; d_call: .; v_call: TRBV19; cdr3_aa: CASSILGSGANEQFF; cdr3_nt: TGTGCCAGTAGTATTCTTGGTAGCGGAGCGAATGAGCAGTTCTTC
j_call: TRBJ1-5; clone_size: .; d_call: .; v_call: TRBV4-1; cdr3_aa: CASSQEAPLGVSNQPQHF; cdr3_nt: TGCGCCAGCAGCCAAGAGGCCCCATTGGGGGTGAGCAATCAGCCCCAGCATTTT
j_call: TRBJ1-1; clone_size: once; d_call: .; v_call: TRBV5-6; cdr3_aa: CASSESGGEAFF; cdr3_nt: TGTGCCAGCAGCGAGTCCGGGGGAGAAGCTTTCTTT
j_call: TRBJ2-5; clone_size: .; d_call: TRBD2; v_call: TRBV3-1/TRBV3-2; cdr3_aa: CASSQRGEGTQYF; cdr3_nt: TGTGCCAGCAGCCAACGGGGGGAAGGGACCCAGTACTTC
j_call: TRBJ2-3; clone_size: .; d_call: TRBD1; v_call: TRBV5-1; cdr3_aa: CASSLGNRGQGTDTQYF; cdr3_nt: TGCGCCAGCAGCTTGGGCAACAGGGGGCAGGGAACAGATACGCAGTATTTT
j_call: TRBJ2-6; clone_size: .; d_call: .; v_call: TRBV5-1; cdr3_aa: CASSLGNSGANVLTF; cdr3_nt: TGCGCCAGCAGCTTGGGTAACTCTGGGGCCAACGTCCTGACTTTC
j_call: TRBJ2-7; clone_size: .; d_call: TRBD2; v_call: TRBV5-4; cdr3_aa: CASSFGTSGTYEQYF; cdr3_nt: TGTGCCAGCAGCTTTGGGACTAGCGGGACCTACGAGCAGTACTTC
j_call: TRBJ1-2; clone_size: .; d_call: .; v_call: TRBV6-1; cdr3_aa: CASSDFVGGANYGYTF; cdr3_nt: TGTGCCAGCAGTGACTTTGTTGGAGGGGCGAACTATGGCTACACCTTC
j_call: TRBJ1-4; clone_size: .; d_call: .; v_call: TRBV30; cdr3_aa: CAWNEGTNEKLFF; cdr3_nt: TGTGCCTGGAACGAGGGGACTAATGAAAAACTGTTTTTT
j_call: TRBJ1-5; clone_size: .; d_call: TRBD1; v_call: TRBV24-1; cdr3_aa: CATSEPGQGFNQPQHF; cdr3_nt: TGTGCCACCAGTGAACCGGGACAGGGCTTCAATCAGCCCCAGCATTTT
j_call: TRBJ2-2; clone_size: .; d_call: .; v_call: TRBV6-6; cdr3_aa: CASSYLRALLTGELFF; cdr3_nt: TGTGCCAGCAGTTACTTGAGGGCACTCCTCACCGGGGAGCTGTTTTTT
j_call: TRBJ1-1; clone_size: .; d_call: .; v_call: TRBV7-2; cdr3_aa: CASSTSRGSTEAFF; cdr3_nt: TGTGCCAGCAGCACATCCAGGGGATCCACTGAAGCTTTCTTT
j_call: TRBJ2-7; clone_size: .; d_call: TRBD1; v_call: TRBV9; cdr3_aa: CASSRTGGQGEQYF; cdr3_nt: TGTGCCAGCAGCCGCACAGGGGGTCAGGGCGAGCAGTACTTC
j_call: TRBJ2-1; clone_size: .; d_call: .; v_call: TRBV6-6; cdr3_aa: CASSYTELEQFF; cdr3_nt: TGTGCCAGCAGTTACACTGAACTGGAGCAGTTCTTC
j_call: TRBJ2-1; clone_size: once; d_call: .; v_call: TRBV4-3; cdr3_aa: CASSQSGSNEQFF; cdr3_nt: TGCGCCAGCAGCCAATCAGGCAGCAATGAGCAGTTCTTC
j_call: TRBJ1-1; clone_size: .; d_call: .; v_call: TRBV29-1; cdr3_aa: CSVEGRMNTEAFF; cdr3_nt: TGCAGCGTTGAGGGACGGATGAACACTGAAGCTTTCTTT
j_call: TRBJ2-7; clone_size: .; d_call: .; v_call: TRBV20-1; cdr3_aa: CSASRSGDEQYF; cdr3_nt: TGCAGTGCTAGTCGGAGTGGGGACGAGCAGTACTTC
j_call: TRBJ1-5; clone_size: once; d_call: .; v_call: TRBV2; cdr3_aa: CASRVNNQPQHF; cdr3_nt: TGTGCCAGCAGAGTCAACAATCAGCCCCAGCATTTT
j_call: TRBJ2-2; clone_size: once; d_call: .; v_call: TRBV7-2; cdr3_aa: CASSLMAVTNTGELFF; cdr3_nt: TGTGCCAGCAGCTTAATGGCGGTGACGAACACCGGGGAGCTGTTTTTT
j_call: TRBJ1-2; clone_size: .; d_call: TRBD1; v_call: TRBV28; cdr3_aa: CASSGHGQGRGYTF; cdr3_nt: TGTGCCAGCAGTGGGCACGGACAGGGCCGAGGCTACACCTTC
j_call: TRBJ1-3; clone_size: .; d_call: TRBD1; v_call: TRBV14; cdr3_aa: CASSRTGTGGNTIYF; cdr3_nt: TGTGCCAGCAGTCGGACAGGGACGGGGGGAAACACCATATATTTT
j_call: TRBJ1-1; clone_size: .; d_call: .; v_call: TRBV7-9; cdr3_aa: CASSLLQEAFF; cdr3_nt: TGTGCCAGCAGCTTACTACAGGAGGCTTTCTTT
j_call: TRBJ1-5; clone_size: .; d_call: .; v_call: TRBV6-2/TRBV6-3; cdr3_aa: CASSYVDNNQPQHF; cdr3_nt: TGTGCCAGCAGTTACGTGGACAATAATCAGCCCCAGCATTTT
j_call: TRBJ2-2; clone_size: .; d_call: TRBD2; v_call: TRBV7-8; cdr3_aa: CASSLYRQRGGYGELFF; cdr3_nt: TGTGCCAGCAGCTTATATCGTCAGCGGGGGGGATACGGGGAGCTGTTTTTT
j_call: TRBJ2-7; clone_size: .; d_call: .; v_call: TRBV10-3; cdr3_aa: CAISESKGRGYEQYF; cdr3_nt: TGTGCCATCAGTGAGTCGAAGGGTAGGGGGTACGAGCAGTACTTC
j_call: TRBJ2-1; clone_size: .; d_call: TRBD1; v_call: TRBV24-1; cdr3_aa: CATSDYGTGGLNEQFF; cdr3_nt: TGTGCCACCAGTGATTATGGGACAGGGGGATTGAATGAGCAGTTCTTC
j_call: TRBJ1-2; clone_size: .; d_call: TRBD1; v_call: TRBV4-3; cdr3_aa: CASSQDRGRDGYTF; cdr3_nt: TGCGCCAGCAGCCAGGACAGGGGCAGGGATGGCTACACCTTC
j_call: TRBJ2-7; clone_size: .; d_call: .; v_call: TRBV24-1; cdr3_aa: CATSEGGTAPYEQYF; cdr3_nt: TGTGCCACCAGTGAAGGAGGGACGGCACCCTACGAGCAGTACTTC
j_call: TRBJ2-1; clone_size: .; d_call: .; v_call: TRBV7-3; cdr3_aa: CASSPTGLANEQFF; cdr3_nt: TGTGCCAGCAGCCCGACGGGACTGGCCAATGAGCAGTTCTTC
j_call: TRBJ1-2; clone_size: .; d_call: .; v_call: TRBV5-4; cdr3_aa: CASSLGASETDYGYTF; cdr3_nt: TGTGCCAGCAGCTTGGGGGCCTCCGAGACAGACTATGGCTACACCTTC
j_call: TRBJ2-7; clone_size: .; d_call: .; v_call: TRBV28; cdr3_aa: CASSGRDGAYEQYF; cdr3_nt: TGTGCCAGCAGTGGCCGGGACGGAGCCTACGAGCAGTACTTC
j_call: TRBJ2-2; clone_size: once; d_call: .; v_call: TRBV10-3; cdr3_aa: CAISESWTAPQGFTGELFF; cdr3_nt: TGTGCCATCAGTGAGTCCTGGACCGCACCACAGGGATTTACCGGGGAGCTGTTTTTT
j_call: TRBJ1-5; clone_size: .; d_call: TRBD1; v_call: TRBV24-1; cdr3_aa: CATSDSGTGRQPQHF; cdr3_nt: TGTGCCACCAGTGATTCGGGGACAGGGAGACAGCCCCAGCATTTT
j_call: TRBJ1-1; clone_size: .; d_call: TRBD1; v_call: TRBV24-1; cdr3_aa: CATRTGGTNTEAFF; cdr3_nt: TGTGCCACCAGGACAGGGGGTACCAACACTGAAGCTTTCTTT
j_call: TRBJ2-1; clone_size: once; d_call: .; v_call: TRBV5-3; cdr3_aa: CARSDLGGDYNEQFF; cdr3_nt: TGTGCCAGAAGCGACTTAGGGGGGGACTACAATGAGCAGTTCTTC
j_call: TRBJ1-1; clone_size: .; d_call: .; v_call: TRBV6-1; cdr3_aa: CASSEPAAMNTEAFF; cdr3_nt: TGTGCCAGCAGTGAACCCGCAGCCATGAACACTGAAGCTTTCTTT
j_call: TRBJ2-3; clone_size: .; d_call: TRBD1; v_call: TRBV5-4; cdr3_aa: CASRDSAKLSTDTQYF; cdr3_nt: TGTGCCAGCCGGGACAGCGCCAAGCTAAGCACAGATACGCAGTATTTT
j_call: TRBJ2-3; clone_size: .; d_call: .; v_call: TRBV28; cdr3_aa: CASSSDGTLYF; cdr3_nt: TGTGCCAGCAGTTCGGACGGGACCCTGTATTTT
j_call: TRBJ1-6; clone_size: .; d_call: .; v_call: TRBV10-1; cdr3_aa: CASTENTNSPLHF; cdr3_nt: TGCGCCAGCACCGAAAATACTAATTCACCCCTCCACTTT
j_call: TRBJ1-1; clone_size: .; d_call: TRBD1; v_call: TRBV18; cdr3_aa: CASSPGTGVTMNTEAFF; cdr3_nt: TGTGCCAGCTCACCAGGGACAGGGGTCACCATGAACACTGAAGCTTTCTTT
j_call: TRBJ2-1; clone_size: .; d_call: .; v_call: TRBV7-8; cdr3_aa: CASSLVVAHSSYNEQFF; cdr3_nt: TGTGCCAGCAGCTTAGTGGTGGCGCACAGCTCCTACAATGAGCAGTTCTTC
j_call: TRBJ2-7; clone_size: .; d_call: .; v_call: TRBV11-2; cdr3_aa: CASSVGRASSYEQYF; cdr3_nt: TGTGCCAGCAGCGTGGGGCGGGCCAGCTCCTACGAGCAGTACTTC
j_call: TRBJ2-5; clone_size: .; d_call: TRBD1; v_call: TRBV24-1; cdr3_aa: CATSDLQGEEETQYF; cdr3_nt: TGTGCCACCAGTGATCTACAGGGGGAAGAAGAGACCCAGTACTTC
j_call: TRBJ2-2; clone_size: .; d_call: TRBD2; v_call: TRBV11-3; cdr3_aa: CASSLAGDTGELFF; cdr3_nt: TGTGCCAGCAGCCTAGCGGGGGACACCGGGGAGCTGTTTTTT
j_call: TRBJ2-7; clone_size: .; d_call: .; v_call: TRBV28; cdr3_aa: CASNGHPPRYEQYF; cdr3_nt: TGTGCCAGCAACGGACATCCTCCTCGCTACGAGCAGTACTTC
j_call: TRBJ1-2; clone_size: .; d_call: .; v_call: TRBV7-8; cdr3_aa: CASSLRGSEGYTF; cdr3_nt: TGTGCCAGCAGTCTTAGGGGATCGGAAGGCTACACCTTC
j_call: TRBJ1-6; clone_size: .; d_call: .; v_call: TRBV4-3; cdr3_aa: CASSQDHGAGASPLHF; cdr3_nt: TGCGCCAGCAGCCAAGATCACGGGGCAGGAGCTTCACCCCTCCACTTT